Listed below are T cell receptor beta chains from one sample, sequenced in a study of identical twins. TCRdb processed the 5' RACE reads anew with MiXCR; each CDR3 protein has one entry. Among a few hundred thousand distinct CDR3 sequences, roughly 9.9% were seen once, and the ten largest hold approximately 3.2%. Another study also made use of these data, one on yellow fever vaccine responses in identical twins.

The specimen was PBMCs. These receptors originate from a woman aged 18-29 years in good health. Each CDR3 is given without its conserved first and last residue. Fields, in order: J gene, V gene, CDR3 protein.

TRBJ2-7,TRBV29-1,SAVGLAGVPSYEQY
TRBJ2-5,TRBV12-3/TRBV12-4,ASSFEGGPQETQY
TRBJ2-7,TRBV12-3/TRBV12-4,ASSPPGQGDLFEQY
TRBJ2-3,TRBV25-1,ATQKGGGGADTQY
TRBJ2-7,TRBV27,ASSPFSGSYEQY
TRBJ1-1,TRBV20-1,SARSPLGNTEAF
TRBJ1-5,TRBV4-1,ASSQDPTGNNQPQH
TRBJ2-3,TRBV30,AWRDRGRTDTQY
TRBJ2-7,TRBV12-3/TRBV12-4,ASRGPDRAWYEQY
TRBJ2-7,TRBV5-1,ASSLALQGRAQAYEQY
TRBJ2-2,TRBV29-1,SAGGLSTGELF
TRBJ1-6,TRBV2,ASSERTVGSPLH
TRBJ1-1,TRBV19,ATEAGVAEAF
TRBJ2-5,TRBV19,ASSINLRSTGTQY
TRBJ2-7,TRBV18,ASSPGRNHEQY
TRBJ2-1,TRBV5-6,ASSFAPRTGGWYNEQF
TRBJ2-7,TRBV21-1,ASSNSGQDYEQY
TRBJ2-7,TRBV27,ASRLYSGGPSSYEQY
TRBJ2-1,TRBV11-2,ASSLDRLSYNEQF
TRBJ2-7,TRBV15,ATSSRPLGNEQY
TRBJ2-1,TRBV10-3,AISSGPPLSEQF
TRBJ2-5,TRBV2,ASCPGTGDETQY
TRBJ2-2,TRBV10-3,AITRTENTGELF
TRBJ2-1,TRBV29-1,SVEDPRRGGISNEQF
TRBJ1-2,TRBV5-1,ASSLGDRVTNGYT
TRBJ2-1,TRBV7-9,ASSPIIEQF
TRBJ2-1,TRBV27,ASHGTFRQF